The present T cell receptor beta chain was sequenced within a study of T cells in localized non-small cell lung cancer. Clones were sequenced by immunoSEQ multiplex PCR, and TCRdb holds only the in-frame ones, with some missing. The sample has some 21,000 clones; approximately 89% are singletons. V was cut by 4 bases and J by 10 bases, with 15 bases left in between. The CDR3 covers 13 residues. Per germline, CDR1 SGHDT and CDR2 YYEEEE. The sample consisted of peripheral blood, taken before any cancer treatment. V usage is TRBV5-6 and J usage is TRBJ2-1; D possibly uses TRBD1 or TRBD2 (5 bases each). The receptor was derived from a man aged 40-75 years with stage I lung adenocarcinoma. Here the CDR3 DNA reads TGTGCCAGCAGCCCCTTGGCCGGGGACGAGCAGTTCTTC. This gives the protein CASSPLAGDEQFF. The full variable domain, completed using reference TRBV5-6 and TRBJ2-1, is DAGVTQSPTHLIKTRGQQVTLRCSPKSGHDTVSWYQQALGQGPQFIFQYYEEEERQRGNFPDRFSGHQFPNYSSELNVNALLLGDSALYLCASSPLAGDEQFFGPGTRLTVL.